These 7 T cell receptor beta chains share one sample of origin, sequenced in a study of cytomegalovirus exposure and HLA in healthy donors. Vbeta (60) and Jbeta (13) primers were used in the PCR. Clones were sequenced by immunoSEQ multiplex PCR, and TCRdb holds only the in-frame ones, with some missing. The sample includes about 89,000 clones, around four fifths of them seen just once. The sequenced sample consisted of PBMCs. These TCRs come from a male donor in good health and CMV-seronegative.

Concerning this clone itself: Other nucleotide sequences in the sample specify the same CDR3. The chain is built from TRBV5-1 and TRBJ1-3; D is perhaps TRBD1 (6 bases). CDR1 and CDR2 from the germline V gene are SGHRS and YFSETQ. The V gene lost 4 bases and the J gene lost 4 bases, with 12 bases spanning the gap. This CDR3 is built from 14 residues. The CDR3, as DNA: TGCGCCAGCAGCCCTACAGGGTTCGGAAACACCATATATTTT. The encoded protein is CASSPTGFGNTIYF.

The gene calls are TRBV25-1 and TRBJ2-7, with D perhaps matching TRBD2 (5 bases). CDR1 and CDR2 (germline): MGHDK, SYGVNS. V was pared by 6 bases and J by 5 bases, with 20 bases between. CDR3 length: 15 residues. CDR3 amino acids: CASRYSERESDEQYF. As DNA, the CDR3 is TGTGCCAGCAGATACAGCGAGAGGGAGTCGGACGAGCAGTACTTC.

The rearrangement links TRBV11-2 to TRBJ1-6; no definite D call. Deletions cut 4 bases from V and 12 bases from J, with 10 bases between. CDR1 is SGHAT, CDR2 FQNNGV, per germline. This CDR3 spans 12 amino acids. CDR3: CASSYEGRPLHF. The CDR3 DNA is TGTGCCAGCAGCTATGAGGGCAGACCCCTCCACTTT. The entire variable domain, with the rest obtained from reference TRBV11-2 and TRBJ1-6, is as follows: EAGVAQSPRYKIIEKRQSVAFWCNPISGHATLYWYQQILGQGPKLLIQFQNNGVVDDSQLPKDRFSAERLKGVDSTLKIQPAKLEDSAVYLCASSYEGRPLHFGNGTRLTVT.

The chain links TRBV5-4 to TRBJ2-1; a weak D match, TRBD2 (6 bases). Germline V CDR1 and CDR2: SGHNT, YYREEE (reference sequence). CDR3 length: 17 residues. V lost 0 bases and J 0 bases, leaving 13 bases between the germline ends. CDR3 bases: TGTGCCAGCAGCTTGGGGGGGGTACCCAGCTCCTACAATGAGCAGTTCTTC. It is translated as CASSLGGVPSSYNEQFF.

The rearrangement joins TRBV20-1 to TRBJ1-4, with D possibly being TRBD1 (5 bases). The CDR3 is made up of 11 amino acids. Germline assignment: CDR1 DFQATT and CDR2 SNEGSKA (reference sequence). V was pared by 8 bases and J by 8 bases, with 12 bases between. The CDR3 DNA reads TGCAGTACCAGGGTCAGAGAAAAACTGTTTTTT. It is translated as CSTRVREKLFF.

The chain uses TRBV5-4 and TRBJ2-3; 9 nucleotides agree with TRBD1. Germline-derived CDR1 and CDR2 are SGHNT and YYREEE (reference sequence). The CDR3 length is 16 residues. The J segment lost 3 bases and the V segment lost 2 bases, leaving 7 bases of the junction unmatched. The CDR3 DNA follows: TGTGCCAGCAGCTTACCCCTGGGACAGGGAACAGATACGCAGTATTTT. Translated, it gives CASSLPLGQGTDTQYF.

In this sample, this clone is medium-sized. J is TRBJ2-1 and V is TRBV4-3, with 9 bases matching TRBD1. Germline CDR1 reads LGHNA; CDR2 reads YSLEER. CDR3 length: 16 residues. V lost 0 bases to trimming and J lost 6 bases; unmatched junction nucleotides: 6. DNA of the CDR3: TGCGCCAGCAGCCAAGAGGAAGGGACAGGGAGCAATGAGCAGTTCTTC. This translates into CASSQEEGTGSNEQFF.